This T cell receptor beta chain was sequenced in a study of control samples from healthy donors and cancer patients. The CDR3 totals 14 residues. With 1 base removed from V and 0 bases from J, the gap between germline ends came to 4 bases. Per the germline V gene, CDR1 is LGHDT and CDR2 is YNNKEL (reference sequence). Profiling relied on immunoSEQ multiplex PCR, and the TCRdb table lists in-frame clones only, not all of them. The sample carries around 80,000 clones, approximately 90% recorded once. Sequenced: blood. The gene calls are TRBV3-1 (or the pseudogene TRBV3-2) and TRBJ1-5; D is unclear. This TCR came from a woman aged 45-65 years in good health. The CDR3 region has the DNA TGTGCCAGCAGCCAAGGGAATAGCAATCAGCCCCAGCATTTT. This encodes CASSQGNSNQPQHF.